A single sample is the source of the 20 T cell receptor beta chains below, sequenced in a study of blood T cell repertoires in COVID-19. TCRdb's table, derived via immunoSEQ multiplex PCR, lists solely in-frame clones and lacks some. Of about 120,000 clones listed, approximately 83% are singletons. Sequencing was performed on peripheral blood. These receptors all stem from an elderly woman with acute or convalescent COVID-19.

The CDR3 nucleotides are TGTGCCAGCAGCTTAGTCGGACAGATCCAAAGGCAGCCCCAGCATTTT. It codes for CASSLVGQIQRQPQHF. The rearrangement joins TRBV7-8 to TRBJ1-5, with D possibly matching TRBD1 (6 bases). CDR1 and CDR2 (germline): SGHVS, FQNEAQ. Deletions cut 1 base from V and 7 bases from J, with 17 bases between. The CDR3 runs 16 residues.

The chain combines TRBV4-2 with TRBJ2-3; 12 bases are shared with TRBD2. There are 15 residues in the CDR3. Trimming cost V 4 bases and J 6 bases; bases outside gene matches: 5. Germline assignment: CDR1 LGHNA and CDR2 YNFKEQ. The CDR3 DNA reads as TGTGCCAGCAGCCCTAGCGGGGGGGCCGCGGATACGCAGTATTTT. It yields the protein CASSPSGGAADTQYF.

The chain carries TRBV9 and TRBJ1-4, with a tentative D call TRBD1 (6 bases). Trimming pared 2 bases from V and 2 bases from J, leaving 7 bases between. The germline CDR1 and CDR2 sequences are SGDLS and YYNGEE. The CDR3 extends over 14 amino acids. In DNA, the CDR3 is TGTGCCAGCAGCGTTAGGGGGACTAATGAAAAACTGTTTTTT. Translating it yields CASSVRGTNEKLFF.

This chain connects TRBV3-1 (or the pseudogene TRBV3-2) to TRBJ1-4; no clear D gene. V lost 3 bases and J 8 bases, leaving 7 bases between the germline ends. The CDR3 runs 12 residues. CDR1 is LGHDT, CDR2 YNNKEL, per germline (reference sequence). This chain's CDR3 is CASSQTREKLFF. For the CDR3, the DNA is TGTGCCAGCAGCCAGACGCGGGAAAAACTGTTTTTT.

The chain recombines TRBV18 with TRBJ2-2; 8 bases match TRBD1. The CDR3 runs 16 residues. V lost 5 bases and J lost 8; bases outside the gene matches: 13. The V gene's germline CDR1 is KGHSH and CDR2 LQKENI. This CDR3 is CASSAARTGKRGELFF. CDR3 in DNA: TGTGCCAGCTCAGCCGCTAGGACAGGGAAGAGAGGGGAGCTGTTTTTT.

The chain employs TRBV15 and TRBJ2-1; 9 bases are shared with TRBD1. The CDR3 loop spans 16 amino acids. Trimming cost V 4 bases and J 8 bases; bases outside gene matches: 12. The germline CDR1 and CDR2 sequences are LNHNV and YYDKDF (reference sequence). Here the CDR3 reads CATSTQKGTGRDEQFF. The DNA of the CDR3 is TGTGCCACCAGCACCCAAAAAGGGACAGGGAGGGATGAGCAGTTCTTC.

The chain employs TRBV5-1 and TRBJ1-3; 7 bases map to TRBD1. V trimming: 4 bases; J trimming: 2 bases; junction bases outside the gene matches: 3. The CDR3 totals 14 residues. The germline V gene has CDR1 SGHRS and CDR2 YFSETQ. For the CDR3, the DNA is TGCGCCAGCAGCCCGAGGGGGCCTGGAAACACCATATATTTT. Protein: CASSPRGPGNTIYF.

In its sample, this clone was seen a few times. The gene calls are TRBV28 and TRBJ2-2, with TRBD1 identical over 7 bases. The germline V gene encodes CDR1 MDHEN and CDR2 SYDVKM. J gave up 3 bases and V 5 bases, and 6 bases lay outside the gene matches. This CDR3 region has 15 residues. The DNA of the CDR3 is TGTGCCAGCAGTCAGGGACAGTTCGACACCGGGGAGCTGTTTTTT. Amino acid sequence: CASSQGQFDTGELFF.

This clone came up a few times. For the CDR3, the DNA is TGCGCCAGCAGCTCAGGGACAGGGGTAAGTTCACCCCTCCACTTT. Translation: CASSSGTGVSSPLHF. The chain links TRBV5-1 to TRBJ1-6; TRBD1 matches at 10 bases. Germline CDR1 reads SGHRS; CDR2 reads YFSETQ. The trim removed 3 bases at V and 9 bases at J, leaving 6 bases unmatched. The CDR3 is 15 amino acids.

This clone was recorded a few times. V usage is TRBV6-5 and J usage is TRBJ1-5, with a weak D call TRBD1 (5 bases). Germline V gene sequence: CDR1 MNHEY, CDR2 SVGAGI. CDR3 length: 13 residues. Trimming removed 7 bases at V and 0 bases at J, with 7 bases between. The CDR3 region has the DNA TGTGCCAGCACAGGGTATAGCAATCAGCCCCAGCATTTT. Protein sequence: CASTGYSNQPQHF.

A single count supports this clone. The chain combines TRBV6-5 with TRBJ2-7, with a weak D call TRBD1 (7 bases). The CDR3 is 14 amino acids. CDR1 is MNHEY and CDR2 is SVGAGI in the germline V gene. The V and J ends lost 4 bases and 3 bases respectively, with 13 bases between them. CDR3 bases: TGTGCCAGCAGTTTCGGAGGGGGCGTCTACGAGCAGTACGTC. This sequence encodes CASSFGGGVYEQYV.

The rearrangement uses TRBV5-1 and TRBJ1-1; 7 bases are a match to TRBD1. The CDR3 has 14 amino acids. Per the germline V gene, CDR1 is SGHRS and CDR2 is YFSETQ. The junction had 3 bases not matched to a gene; V was cut back by 3 bases and J by 1 base. CDR3 amino acids: CASSSRTGNTEAFF. The CDR3 DNA reads as TGCGCCAGCAGCTCTCGGACAGGGAACACTGAAGCTTTCTTT.

The V and J genes are TRBV5-1 and TRBJ1-6, with TRBD1 identical over 8 bases. The CDR3 is made up of 15 amino acids. CDR1 is SGHRS and CDR2 is YFSETQ in the germline V gene. J gave up 6 bases and V 4 bases, and 6 bases lay outside the gene matches. Here the CDR3 reads CASSGQGLSNSPLHF. CDR3 in DNA: TGCGCCAGCAGCGGACAGGGCTTAAGTAATTCACCCCTCCACTTT.

The J gene is TRBJ2-7, the V gene TRBV6-5; 8 bases agree with TRBD2. This CDR3 has 14 amino acids. CDR1 is MNHEY and CDR2 is SVGAGI in the germline V gene. V gave up 2 bases and J gave up 4 bases; unmatched junction bases: 4. The CDR3 DNA sequence: TGTGCCAGCAGTTACGGAGCGGGGGCGTACGAGCAGTACGTC. Its protein is CASSYGAGAYEQYV.

The chain combines TRBV14 with TRBJ1-1, with D unclear. This CDR3 spans 12 amino acids. The V end lost 6 bases, the J end lost 4 bases, and 9 bases lay between the germline ends. Per the germline V gene, CDR1 is SGHDN and CDR2 is FVKESK. CDR3 protein: CASRYGSTEAFF. In DNA form, the CDR3 reads TGTGCCAGCAGGTACGGGAGCACTGAAGCTTTCTTT.

The chain carries TRBV27 and TRBJ1-1; weak D call: TRBD1 (6 bases). This CDR3 is built from 15 residues. The germline CDR1 and CDR2 sequences are MNHEY and SMNVEV (reference sequence). V was cut by 5 bases and J by 1 base, with 14 bases left in between. Written as DNA, the CDR3 is TGTGCCAGCAGTCCTAACGACAGGAGGAACACTGAAGCTTTCTTT. It translates to CASSPNDRRNTEAFF.

The chain recombines TRBV5-1 with TRBJ2-7; D is unresolved. CDR3 size: 12 residues. V was pared by 4 bases and J by 0 bases, with 5 bases between. Germline values: CDR1 SGHRS, CDR2 YFSETQ. The DNA for the CDR3 is TGCGCCAGCAGCCTCAGCTCCTACGAGCAGTACTTC. Translation gives CASSLSSYEQYF.

This chain links TRBV7-2 with TRBJ2-3; D is perhaps TRBD2 (5 bases). The V and J ends lost 6 bases and 6 bases respectively, with 16 bases between them. The CDR3 contains 14 residues. Germline V CDR1 and CDR2: SGHTA, FQGNSA. The CDR3 nucleotides are TGTGCCAGCAGATCAGGATCTGGAGGCGATACGCAGTATTTT. Protein sequence: CASRSGSGGDTQYF. The whole variable domain, filled in from reference TRBV7-2 and TRBJ2-3, reads GAGVSQSPSNKVTEKGKDVELRCDPISGHTALYWYRQSLGQGLEFLIYFQGNSAPDKSGLPSDRFSAERTGGSVSTLTIQRTQQEDSAVYLCASRSGSGGDTQYFGPGTRLTVL.

The V and J genes are TRBV20-1 and TRBJ2-7; D gene unclear. The CDR3 runs 11 residues. Per the germline V gene, CDR1 is DFQATT and CDR2 is SNEGSKA (reference sequence). V lost 3 bases, J lost 6 bases, and 9 bases lay in between. CDR3 bases: TGCAGTGCTAGCTCCGGGTTCGAGCAGTACGTC. Its protein is CSASSGFEQYV.

CDR3 region: CASSQISGDSYNEQFF. Here the CDR3 DNA reads TGTGCCAGCAGCCAGATTAGCGGGGACTCCTACAATGAGCAGTTCTTC. This chain joins TRBV14 and TRBJ2-1, with 8 bases that match TRBD2. Germline-derived CDR1 and CDR2 are SGHDN and FVKESK. With V trimmed by 3 bases and J by 0 bases, 4 bases remained unmatched. CDR3 size: 16 residues.